Only one count was recorded for the clone carrying this T cell receptor (beta chain). No antigen is known for it. The data derive from a study of T cells after posttransplantation cyclophosphamide. Study-wide results and limits: Donor-recipient repertoire similarity was low at 1-2 months, rising over year one. TRB clonality was highly associated with recipient CMV seropositivity and reactivation.

Trimming pared 0 bases from V and 1 base from J, leaving 4 bases between. Germline lookup yields CDR1 SGHRS and CDR2 YFSETQ. The CDR3 is 13 amino acids. Profiling relied on immunoSEQ multiplex PCR, and the TCRdb table lists in-frame clones only, not all of them. The data hold fewer than 60,000 clones, with roughly 94% observed a single time. The sequenced sample was PBMCs. The TCR originated in a woman younger than 45 in good health and a related stem cell transplant donor. This chain uses TRBV5-1 with TRBJ1-1; D not resolved. Here the CDR3 DNA reads TGCGCCAGCAGCTTGGAACAGAACACTGAAGCTTTCTTT. Translation gives CASSLEQNTEAFF.